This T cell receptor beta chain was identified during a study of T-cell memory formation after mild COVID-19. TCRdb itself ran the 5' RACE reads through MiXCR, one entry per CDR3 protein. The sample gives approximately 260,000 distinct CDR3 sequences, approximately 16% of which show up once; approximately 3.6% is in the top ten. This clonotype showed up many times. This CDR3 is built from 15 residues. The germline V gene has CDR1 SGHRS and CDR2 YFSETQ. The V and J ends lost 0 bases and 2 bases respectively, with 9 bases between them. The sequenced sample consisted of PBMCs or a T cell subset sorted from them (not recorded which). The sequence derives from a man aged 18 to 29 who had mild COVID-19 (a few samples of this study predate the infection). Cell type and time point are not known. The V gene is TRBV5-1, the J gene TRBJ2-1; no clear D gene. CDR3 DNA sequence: TGCGCCAGCAGCTTGGCCTCTGGGACCTACAATGAGCAGTTCTTC. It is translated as CASSLASGTYNEQFF.